Shown below are 30 T cell receptor beta chains from a single sample sequenced in a study of blood T cells in healthy people across ages. It was with a sample-barcoded 5' primer and a J-beta primer mix that a second PCR of about 6 to 11 cycles was run. TCRdb reanalysed the 5' RACE reads using MiXCR and keeps one entry per CDR3 protein. Of roughly 1.7 million distinct CDR3 sequences in the sample, roughly 30% are singletons; the top ten hold approximately 10%. Sequences were obtained from blood. All receptors derive from a woman aged 30 to 39 in good health.

This clonotype was seen only a few times. The chain uses TRBV20-1 and TRBJ2-1, with 13 nucleotides matching TRBD2. Trimming at V came to 4 bases and at J to 6 bases, leaving 9 bases not matched to a gene. The CDR3 loop spans 16 amino acids. CDR1 and CDR2 (germline): DFQATT, SNEGSKA (reference sequence). The CDR3 DNA sequence: TGCAGTGCTACACCCTTTACTAGCGGGGGGGCCAATGAGCAGTTCTTC. Its protein product is CSATPFTSGGANEQFF.

This clonotype was observed a handful of times. V gene TRBV20-1 combines with J gene TRBJ2-3, with TRBD2 identical over 10 bases. Germline loops: CDR1 DFQATT, CDR2 SNEGSKA (reference sequence). The CDR3 contains 15 residues. Trimming at V came to 0 bases and at J to 7 bases, leaving 7 bases not matched to a gene. CDR3 coding DNA: TGCAGTGCTAGAGATCCGAGCGGGGGGGTCAATACGCAGTATTTT. Translated, it gives CSARDPSGGVNTQYF.

This clonotype was seen a few times. The gene calls are TRBV6-1 and TRBJ1-2; D is unresolved. CDR3 length: 12 amino acids. Trimming stripped 8 bases from V and 4 bases from J, with 11 bases between. Germline CDR1 is MNHNS and CDR2 is SASEGT. The CDR3 nucleotides are TGTGCCAGCCGATTAGTCGGCTATGGCTACACCTTC. Protein sequence: CASRLVGYGYTF.

This clonotype was counted a few times. The V call is TRBV18, the J call TRBJ2-7; a weak D match, TRBD2 (5 bases). Trimming cost V 3 bases and J 3 bases, with 18 bases left between them. The germline V gene encodes CDR1 KGHSH and CDR2 LQKENI. There are 16 residues in the CDR3. The CDR3: CASSPSYETGFYEQYF. CDR3 sequence (DNA): TGTGCCAGCTCACCTTCCTATGAGACGGGATTCTACGAGCAGTACTTC.

The chain recombines TRBV7-2 with TRBJ1-2; D possibly corresponds to TRBD1 (6 bases). The germline V gene encodes CDR1 SGHTA and CDR2 FQGNSA. Trimming stripped 3 bases from V and 5 bases from J, with 16 bases between. CDR3 size: 15 residues. The CDR3 DNA reads as TGTGCCAGCAGCTTTAGCGGGACAACGGAATATGGCTACACCTTC. It encodes CASSFSGTTEYGYTF.

Turning to this clonotype: A read error may explain this, as a much larger clone is one base away. Because the CDR3 is missing its conserved closing phenylalanine or tryptophan, this is likely a read error. The chain is built from TRBV2 and TRBJ2-1; no clear D gene. Germline V gives CDR1 SNHLY, CDR2 FYNNEI. V lost 4 bases to trimming and J lost 7 bases, with 11 bases between them. The CDR3 covers 13 residues. CDR3 bases: TGTGCCAGCAGTGCTGGTTGGGGAAATGAGCAGTTCTGC. Residues: CASSAGWGNEQFC.

This clonotype was recorded at least ten times. This sequence joins TRBV29-1 and TRBJ2-7, with D perhaps TRBD1 (6 bases). Trimming left V 6 bases short and J 5 bases short, with 14 bases between. Per the germline V gene, CDR1 is SQVTM and CDR2 is ANQGSEA. The CDR3 sequence is 12 residues long. As DNA, the CDR3 is TGCAGCGTCCTCGTAGGGGGTAACGAGCAGTACTTC. Translation: CSVLVGGNEQYF.

In its sample, this clonotype was seen many times. The chain carries TRBV7-6 and TRBJ1-1; 7 nucleotides align to TRBD1. Germline V gives CDR1 SGHVS, CDR2 FNYEAQ. V gave up 6 bases and J gave up 2 bases; unmatched junction bases: 9. The CDR3 totals 15 residues. The CDR3 loop is CASSLAGTANTEAFF. In DNA form, the CDR3 reads TGTGCCAGCAGTTTGGCCGGGACAGCTAACACTGAAGCTTTCTTT.

This chain joins TRBV7-2 and TRBJ2-7, with 9 bases identical to TRBD2. The junction had 13 bases not matched to a gene; V was cut back by 0 bases and J by 4 bases. The CDR3 contains 18 residues. Looked up from germline, CDR1 is SGHTA and CDR2 is FQGNSA. The CDR3 is CASSLAGIGLATAYEQYF. The CDR3, as DNA: TGTGCCAGCAGCTTAGCGGGGATAGGACTAGCGACCGCTTACGAGCAGTACTTC.

A single count supports this clonotype. A much bigger clone sits one base away, suggesting this may be a read error. The genes are TRBV29-1 and TRBJ2-1, with D maybe TRBD1 (6 bases). Germline CDR1 reads SQVTM; CDR2 reads ANQGSEA. The CDR3 has 14 residues. V shed 6 bases and J shed 8 bases, with 20 bases lying between them. In DNA form, the CDR3 reads TGCAGCGTAGAATCGGGACAAATTTACGATGAGCAGTTCTTC. This codes for CSVESGQIYDEQFF.

The chain recombines TRBV12-3 or TRBV12-4 with TRBJ2-7; 7 bases map to TRBD2. With 6 bases clipped from V and 0 bases from J, the junction kept 5 bases outside the gene matches. CDR3 length: 14 residues. The CDR3 DNA is TGTGCCAGCAGCCCGTGGGGGGGCTCCTACGAGCAGTACTTC. Protein sequence: CASSPWGGSYEQYF.

This clonotype was seen a handful of times. The rearrangement uses TRBV9 and TRBJ2-3, with D possibly being TRBD1 or TRBD2 (6 bases each). Between the trimmed V and J ends, which lost 4 bases and 8 bases, there was a span of 14 bases. Germline V gives CDR1 SGDLS, CDR2 YYNGEE. The CDR3 is 13 residues long. DNA of the CDR3: TGTGCCAGCAGCCCGAGGGGGGTTGGTACGCAGTATTTT. This codes for CASSPRGVGTQYF.

This chain joins TRBV4-2 and TRBJ2-3, with D perhaps TRBD2 (5 bases). The CDR3 is 16 amino acids. Germline V gene lookup returns CDR1 LGHNA and CDR2 YNFKEQ. Trimming took off 0 bases at V and 5 bases at J, with 15 bases between the two ends. This CDR3 reads CASSQDVGDRGDTQYF. CDR3 nucleotides: TGTGCCAGCAGCCAAGATGTGGGAGATCGGGGAGATACGCAGTATTTT.

This chain joins TRBV5-1 and TRBJ2-5; TRBD2 matches at 11 bases. The CDR3 runs 15 residues. J lost 5 bases, V lost 4 bases, and 7 bases had no gene match. In germline, CDR1 is SGHRS, CDR2 YFSETQ. In DNA, the CDR3 is TGCGCCAGCAGCCCCACTAGCGGGGGCGTGGAGACCCAGTACTTC. It encodes CASSPTSGGVETQYF.

There are a few counts of this clonotype. The gene calls are TRBV6-1 and TRBJ1-2, with D perhaps TRBD1 (5 bases). The CDR3 totals 15 residues. Germline CDR1 MNHNS, CDR2 SASEGT. V shed 8 bases and J shed 4 bases, with 20 bases lying between them. For the CDR3, the DNA is TGTGCCAGCTCCGCGCCAGGCAGGGTCGCCTATGGCTACACCTTC. The encoded protein is CASSAPGRVAYGYTF.

Note on this clonotype: A read error may explain this, as a much larger clone is one base away. This rearrangement joins TRBV6-1 to TRBJ2-1; D is possibly TRBD2 (6 bases). Per germline, CDR1 MNHNS and CDR2 SASEGT. V was trimmed by 8 bases and J by 7 bases, leaving 9 bases between them. There are 11 residues in the CDR3. The CDR3 coding sequence is TGTGCCAGCGCCCGGGGGAATGAGCAGTTCTTC. Its protein is CASARGNEQFF.

A note on this clonotype: With a much larger clone just one base away, this may be a read error. This sequence joins TRBV6-2 or TRBV6-3 and TRBJ2-1, with 8 positions matching TRBD2. Germline V gene lookup returns CDR1 MNHEY and CDR2 SVGEGT. The CDR3 runs 14 residues. With 7 bases clipped from V and 2 bases from J, the junction kept 4 bases outside the gene matches. The DNA of the CDR3 is TGTGCCAGCACCGGGGGGGGCGCCTACAATGAGCAGTTCTTC. It encodes CASTGGGAYNEQFF.

The J gene is TRBJ2-1, the V gene TRBV5-4; 7 nucleotides line up with TRBD2. V shed 10 bases and J 3 bases; nucleotides not matched to a gene: 10. The V gene's germline CDR1 is SGHNT and CDR2 YYREEE (reference sequence). CDR3 length: 14 amino acids. CDR3 loop: CASKRLAVYNEQFF. CDR3 nucleotide sequence: TGTGCCTCAAAAAGGCTAGCGGTCTACAATGAGCAGTTCTTC.

The chain links TRBV20-1 to TRBJ2-3, with 12 bases matching TRBD2. The CDR3 is 14 amino acids. The germline V gene has CDR1 DFQATT and CDR2 SNEGSKA (reference sequence). J lost 7 bases, V lost 2 bases, and 4 bases had no gene match. CDR3 in DNA: TGCAGTGCTAGACTAGCGGGGGGGCGGAATACGCAGTATTTT. As protein: CSARLAGGRNTQYF.

As regards this clonotype: The junction departs from the called germline gene at one end, perhaps through a read error. The gene calls are TRBV28 and TRBJ2-1, with D unresolved. The CDR3 extends over 15 amino acids. The germline CDR1 and CDR2 sequences are MDHEN and SYDVKM. The CDR3 DNA follows: TGTGCCAACAGTTCATCAGGCCTCCAAGGCAATGAGCAGTTCTTC. Protein: CANSSSGLQGNEQFF. Full variable domain (missing parts from reference TRBV28 and TRBJ2-1): DVKVTQSSRYLVKRTGEKVFLECVQDMDHENMFWYRQDPGLGLRLIYFSYDVKMKEKGDIPEGYSVSREKKERFSLILESASTNQTSMYLCANSSSGLQGNEQFFGPGTRLTVL.

Comments on this clonotype: A much larger clone sits a single nucleotide away, making a read error possible. The rearrangement joins TRBV29-1 to TRBJ2-7, with D perhaps assigned TRBD1 or TRBD2 (6 bases each). Germline CDR1 SQVTM, CDR2 ANQGSEA. V was clipped by 7 bases and J by 2 bases, with 18 bases between them. The CDR3 contains 14 residues. The CDR3 spells CSAERGDIPYEQYF. As DNA, the CDR3 is TGCAGCGCTGAGAGGGGGGATATTCCCTACGAGCAGTACTTC.

This clonotype showed up just a few times. This chain links TRBV25-1 with TRBJ2-1, with D maybe TRBD2 (5 bases). CDR1 and CDR2 from the germline V gene are MGHDK and SYGVNS. The CDR3 has 11 residues. The V end lost 4 bases, the J end lost 10 bases, and 8 bases lay between the germline ends. The CDR3 here is CASSGRREQFF. The CDR3 region has the DNA TGTGCCAGCAGTGGCAGGAGGGAGCAGTTCTTC.

The table lists this clonotype with a count of one. This could be a read error, since a much larger clone is one nucleotide away. This chain links TRBV4-2 with TRBJ2-7; 11 nucleotides line up with TRBD2. CDR1 is LGHNA, CDR2 YNFKEQ, per germline. The trim removed 1 base at V and 5 bases at J, leaving 13 bases unmatched. The CDR3 sequence is 18 residues long. The CDR3 reads CASSQGLGLAEGRNEQYF. In DNA, the CDR3 is TGTGCCAGCAGCCAAGGATTGGGACTAGCGGAGGGAAGGAACGAGCAGTACTTC.

This clonotype was seen repeatedly, ten times or more. This rearrangement joins TRBV4-2 to TRBJ2-7; D uncertain. The germline CDR1 and CDR2 sequences are LGHNA and YNFKEQ. The CDR3 runs 14 residues. Trimming left V 0 bases short and J 3 bases short, with 9 bases between. The CDR3 spells CASSQDLRYYEQYF. For the CDR3, the DNA is TGTGCCAGCAGCCAAGATTTAAGGTACTACGAGCAGTACTTC.

This clonotype came up a few times. The chain carries TRBV5-5 and TRBJ2-5, with a possible D match to TRBD1 (5 bases). Trimming pared 2 bases from V and 4 bases from J, leaving 15 bases between. Germline V CDR1 and CDR2: SGHKS, YYEKEE (reference sequence). The CDR3 covers 15 residues. The CDR3 region is CASSFGRRVAETQYF. For the CDR3, the DNA is TGTGCCAGCAGCTTTGGCCGCAGGGTGGCAGAGACCCAGTACTTC.

This clonotype was counted ten times or more. This chain uses TRBV20-1 with TRBJ2-3; 11 bases match TRBD2. Trimming removed 5 bases from V and 5 bases from J; junction bases left unmatched: 24. Germline V gives CDR1 DFQATT, CDR2 SNEGSKA (reference sequence). The CDR3 loop spans 20 amino acids. CDR3 protein: CSAEPLIGTSGGLRGDTQYF. The CDR3 nucleotides read TGCAGTGCTGAGCCCCTTATTGGGACTAGCGGAGGTCTACGAGGAGATACGCAGTATTTT.

The sample holds many counts of this clonotype. V and J are TRBV7-9 and TRBJ1-4, with 10 bases fitting TRBD1. V trimming: 5 bases; J trimming: 6 bases; junction bases outside the gene matches: 3. Germline values: CDR1 SEHNR, CDR2 FQNEAQ (reference sequence). This CDR3 contains 14 residues. CDR3 nucleotides: TGTGCCAGCAGCGGGGACAGGGGCCATGAAAAACTGTTTTTT. Protein sequence: CASSGDRGHEKLFF.

This clonotype was counted once. This sequence joins TRBV19 and TRBJ2-7; no firm D call. CDR3 length equals 11 residues. CDR1 LNHDA and CDR2 SQIVND come from the germline V gene (reference sequence). Trimming took 6 bases from V and 3 from J, leaving 6 bases between them. The CDR3 protein is CASRMDYEQYF. CDR3 bases: TGTGCCAGTAGGATGGACTACGAGCAGTACTTC.

This clonotype was found a few times. CDR3: CASSSRGGATHEQFF. DNA for the CDR3: TGTGCCAGCAGCTCCCGGGGGGGGGCGACCCATGAGCAGTTCTTC. The V gene is TRBV7-8, the J gene TRBJ2-1, with 8 nucleotides matching TRBD2. The V and J ends lost 4 bases and 8 bases, in that order; junction bases with no gene match: 10. CDR1 SGHVS and CDR2 FQNEAQ come from the germline V gene. This CDR3 is built from 15 residues.

V usage is TRBV20-1 and J usage is TRBJ1-5; D gene unclear. The end of the DNA is better explained by TRBJ2-3, so the J call may be wrong. CDR1 is DFQATT and CDR2 is SNEGSKA in the germline V gene (reference sequence). The CDR3 covers 13 residues. This CDR3 reads CSATRAVDQPQYF. The CDR3 bases are TGCAGTGCTACCCGGGCGGTCGATCAGCCCCAGTATTTT.